The table lists the clone carrying this T cell receptor (beta chain) with a few counts. Antigen: not known. TCRdb redid the calling of the 5' RACE reads with MiXCR, one entry per CDR3 protein. The profile shows 420,000 or so distinct CDR3 sequences, 15% to 20% of them singletons. This sample is part of a study of identical twins. With 1 base removed from V and 7 bases from J, the gap between germline ends came to 17 bases. CDR3 length equals 15 residues. Study results and caveats: For cord blood, abundant beta clonotypes had fewer insertions, unlike memory repertoires, which showed none.

Sequenced input: naive T cells sorted from blood. This receptor was taken from a man over 45 in good health. The chain combines TRBV12-3 or TRBV12-4 with TRBJ2-7, with D possibly TRBD1 on 6 matching bases. The CDR3, as DNA: TGTGCCAGCAGTTTAGGGGGGCTAGCAATAAGGGAGCAGTACTTC. Encoded protein: CASSLGGLAIREQYF.